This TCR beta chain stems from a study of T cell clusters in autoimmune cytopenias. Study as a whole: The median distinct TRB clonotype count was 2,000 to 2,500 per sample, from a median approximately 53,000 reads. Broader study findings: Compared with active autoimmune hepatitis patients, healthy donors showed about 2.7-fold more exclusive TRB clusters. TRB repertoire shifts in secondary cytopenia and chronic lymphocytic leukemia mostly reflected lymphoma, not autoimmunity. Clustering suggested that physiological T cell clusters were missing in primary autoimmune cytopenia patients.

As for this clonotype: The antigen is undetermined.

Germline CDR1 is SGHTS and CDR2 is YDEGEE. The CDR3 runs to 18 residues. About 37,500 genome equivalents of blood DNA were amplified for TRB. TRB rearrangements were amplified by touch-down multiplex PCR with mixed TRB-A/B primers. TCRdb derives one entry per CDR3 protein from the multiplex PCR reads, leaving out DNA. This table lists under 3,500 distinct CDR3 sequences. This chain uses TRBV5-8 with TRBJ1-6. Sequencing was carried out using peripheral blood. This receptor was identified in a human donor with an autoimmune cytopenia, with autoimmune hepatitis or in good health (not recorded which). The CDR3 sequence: CASSLFSRVSSYNSPLHF.